This TCR beta chain appears in the sequencing data of a study of blood T cell repertoires in COVID-19. About the research overall: The analysed material was cDNA or gDNA that came from T cells, B-cell-depleted T cells, or PBMCs.

This CDR3 region has 14 residues. V gave up 1 base and J gave up 8 bases, with 12 bases separating them. Germline V gives CDR1 LNHNV, CDR2 YYDKDF (reference sequence). Adults between about 18 and 89 years of age took part from about two dozen US areas. Either two negative PCRs, clearance, or symptom resolution qualified Cohort 3 donors as recovered. Source study methods: Reference gene primer amplification gave estimated nucleated cell counts. The data were produced by immunoSEQ multiplex PCR, yet TCRdb's version contains in-frame clones alone and is incomplete. The DNA gave D and trimming, while V, J and clone size come from that table. The sample includes fewer than 300,000 clones, roughly 90% of them seen just once.

The receptor comes from a young woman who had recovered from COVID-19. This chain uses TRBV15 with TRBJ2-1, with a weak D call TRBD1 (5 bases). The material sequenced was PBMCs or T cells enriched from blood (not recorded which). The CDR3: CATSRGSDSYEQFF. CDR3 in DNA: TGTGCCACCAGCAGAGGATCCGACAGCTATGAGCAGTTCTTC.